These 26 T cell receptor beta chains were sequenced from one sample in a study of OX40 agonist ivuxolimab in advanced cancers. Produced via immunoSEQ multiplex PCR; TCRdb's table is partial and in-frame only. The table shows about 75,000 clones, with 80% to 90% occurring only once. The sample consisted of CD4+ or CD8+ T cells sorted from blood, taken in a trial of the OX40 agonist ivuxolimab. These receptors all stem from an adult with an advanced solid tumor such as melanoma, head and neck, liver or kidney cancer.

The CDR3: CASSSGQGFGKLFF. In DNA form, the CDR3 reads TGTGCCAGCAGTTCAGGACAGGGTTTCGGAAAACTGTTTTTT. This chain joins TRBV6-9 and TRBJ1-4; 8 nucleotides agree with TRBD1. The CDR3 totals 14 residues. Trimming removed 4 bases from V and 10 bases from J; junction bases left unmatched: 8. Germline V gene sequence: CDR1 MNHGY, CDR2 SVAAGI.

The CDR3 is CAISASSGLGAFDTQYF. CDR3 DNA sequence: TGTGCCATCAGTGCTTCCAGTGGACTAGGGGCTTTTGATACGCAGTATTTT. The chain is built from TRBV10-3 and TRBJ2-3; 7 bases fit TRBD2. This CDR3 region has 17 residues. V trimming: 4 bases; J trimming: 6 bases; junction bases outside the gene matches: 16. Germline-derived CDR1 and CDR2 are ENHRY and SYGVKD.

The rearrangement joins TRBV29-1 to TRBJ2-4; D gene uncertain. Per germline, CDR1 SQVTM and CDR2 ANQGSEA. The CDR3 contains 14 residues. V was trimmed by 2 bases and J by 6 bases, leaving 14 bases between them. CDR3 bases: TGCAGCGTTGAACCGATAGGACGACTAAACATTCAGTACTTC. It encodes CSVEPIGRLNIQYF.

This chain uses TRBV7-2 with TRBJ2-3; 9 bases line up with TRBD1. CDR1 is SGHTA and CDR2 is FQGNSA in the germline V gene. V trimming: 3 bases; J trimming: 0 bases; junction bases outside the gene matches: 4. CDR3 length: 16 residues. The CDR3 DNA reads as TGTGCCAGCAGCTTGACAGGGGGGAGGAGCACAGATACGCAGTATTTT. This translates into CASSLTGGRSTDTQYF.

This chain uses TRBV4-2 with TRBJ2-3; D might be TRBD1 (6 bases). The CDR3 has 17 amino acids. CDR1 and CDR2 from the germline V gene are LGHNA and YNFKEQ. The V and J ends lost 0 bases and 4 bases respectively, with 17 bases between them. The CDR3 protein is CASSQEARGPGADTQYF. Written as DNA, the CDR3 is TGTGCCAGCAGCCAAGAGGCCAGGGGCCCGGGTGCAGATACGCAGTATTTT.

A remark on this clone: Other DNA sequences in the sample encode the same CDR3. The gene calls are TRBV5-4 and TRBJ2-5, with D possibly being TRBD2 (5 bases). Germline V gives CDR1 SGHNT, CDR2 YYREEE (reference sequence). V shed 0 bases and J shed 1 base, with 7 bases lying between them. The CDR3 sequence is 14 residues long. CDR3 DNA: TGTGCCAGCAGCTTGGCCGGGGTCCAAGAGACCCAGTACTTC. Translated, it gives CASSLAGVQETQYF.

The V call is TRBV5-1, the J call TRBJ2-7; 9 bases are a match to TRBD1. Germline-derived CDR1 and CDR2 are SGHRS and YFSETQ. The CDR3 consists of 15 residues. Losses at the gene ends were 2 bases for V and 3 bases for J; bases not matched to a gene: 6. The CDR3 protein is CASSLLQGASYEQYF. CDR3 sequence (DNA): TGCGCCAGCAGCTTATTACAGGGGGCAAGCTACGAGCAGTACTTC.

The genes are TRBV7-2 and TRBJ1-4; TRBD1 matches 7 bases. This CDR3 comprises 15 residues. V shed 1 base and J 8 bases; nucleotides not matched to a gene: 7. Germline V lookup: CDR1 SGHTA, CDR2 FQGNSA. The CDR3 sequence is CASSLESGGGEKLFF. The CDR3, as DNA: TGTGCCAGCAGCTTAGAATCAGGGGGTGGGGAAAAACTGTTTTTT.

This rearrangement joins TRBV11-2 to TRBJ2-5; D unclear. The CDR3 loop spans 14 amino acids. Per germline, CDR1 SGHAT and CDR2 FQNNGV. Deletions cut 5 bases from V and 4 bases from J, with 14 bases between. CDR3 DNA: TGTGCCAGCAGCGCCTCCTTAGTGACAGAGACCCAGTACTTC. Amino acids: CASSASLVTETQYF.

The chain links TRBV28 to TRBJ2-3; D tentatively reads TRBD1 or TRBD2 (6 bases each). The CDR3 loop spans 16 amino acids. Deletions cut 3 bases from V and 4 bases from J, with 17 bases between. In germline, CDR1 is MDHEN, CDR2 SYDVKM. CDR3 sequence (DNA): TGTGCCAGCAGTTTCCCATCGGGGGCGCGGGCAGATACGCAGTATTTT. Protein: CASSFPSGARADTQYF.

This rearrangement joins TRBV7-9 to TRBJ2-5, with D perhaps TRBD1 (5 bases). Near its end, the DNA agrees better with TRBJ2-7, so the J call may be wrong. The CDR3 contains 15 residues. Germline V gene lookup returns CDR1 SEHNR and CDR2 FQNEAQ (reference sequence). CDR3 loop: CASSFPGRSGYEQYF. The CDR3 DNA reads as TGTGCCAGCAGCTTCCCAGGGCGATCCGGATACGAGCAGTACTTC.

V usage is TRBV2 and J usage is TRBJ2-5, with D possibly matching TRBD1 (6 bases). Germline V gives CDR1 SNHLY, CDR2 FYNNEI. Trimming shortened V by 8 bases and J by 2 bases, and 12 bases separated the two germline ends. This CDR3 spans 13 amino acids. The CDR3 region has the DNA TGTGCCAGCTCTGGACAGAGTCAAGAGACCCAGTACTTC. This translates into CASSGQSQETQYF. The complete variable domain, with remaining parts taken from reference TRBV2 and TRBJ2-5, reads EPEVTQTPSHQVTQMGQEVILRCVPISNHLYFYWYRQILGQKVEFLVSFYNNEISEKSEIFDDQFSVERPDGSNFTLKIRSTKLEDSAMYFCASSGQSQETQYFGPGTRLLVL.

The chain combines TRBV5-1 with TRBJ2-1, with D unclear. V was cut by 5 bases and J by 5 bases, with 17 bases left in between. Germline values: CDR1 SGHRS, CDR2 YFSETQ. The CDR3 runs to 15 residues. The CDR3 region is CASSFPFSDHNEQFF. DNA of the CDR3: TGCGCCAGCAGTTTCCCCTTCTCCGATCACAATGAGCAGTTCTTC.

The CDR3 DNA is TGTGCCAGCAGTCCTGACAGGGGCGAGCCCGGGGAGCTGTTTTTT. As protein: CASSPDRGEPGELFF. This rearrangement joins TRBV28 to TRBJ2-2, with TRBD1 matching over 8 bases. Germline CDR1 reads MDHEN; CDR2 reads SYDVKM. The J segment lost 6 bases and the V segment lost 5 bases, leaving 8 bases of the junction unmatched. This CDR3 region has 15 residues.

The chain couples TRBV18 to TRBJ2-7; no clear D gene. Germline CDR1 is KGHSH and CDR2 is LQKENI. V gave up 5 bases and J gave up 5 bases, with 16 bases separating them. The CDR3 runs 14 residues. The CDR3 reads CASSLTDTLNEQYF. The CDR3 nucleotides read TGTGCCAGCTCATTGACCGACACTCTAAACGAGCAGTACTTC.

The rearrangement joins TRBV19 to TRBJ1-4; 9 bases fit TRBD1. This CDR3 comprises 14 residues. The V gene end was trimmed by 8 bases and the J gene end by 5 bases; junction bases not matched to a gene: 6. CDR1 and CDR2 from the germline V gene are LNHDA and SQIVND (reference sequence). CDR3 in amino acids: CASATGGGNEKLFF. CDR3 nucleotides: TGTGCCAGTGCAACAGGGGGCGGGAATGAAAAACTGTTTTTT.

This sequence joins TRBV7-9 and TRBJ2-1; no clear D gene. CDR3 length equals 15 residues. Per the germline V gene, CDR1 is SEHNR and CDR2 is FQNEAQ (reference sequence). Between the trimmed V and J ends, which lost 2 bases and 4 bases, there was a span of 12 bases. This CDR3 is CASSLSETVYNEQFF. DNA of the CDR3: TGTGCCAGCAGCTTATCCGAGACGGTTTACAATGAGCAGTTCTTC. The variable domain in full, completed from reference TRBV7-9 and TRBJ2-1, reads DTGVSQNPRHKITKRGQNVTFRCDPISEHNRLYWYRQTLGQGPEFLTYFQNEAQLEKSRLLSDRFSAERPKGSFSTLEIQRTEQGDSAMYLCASSLSETVYNEQFFGPGTRLTVL.

The table lists this clone with a count of one. The chain links TRBV5-1 to TRBJ2-1, with a tentative D call TRBD1 (7 bases). V was shortened by 0 bases and J by 3 bases, with 13 bases between the two germline ends. The CDR3 length is 16 residues. The V gene's germline CDR1 is SGHRS and CDR2 YFSETQ. The CDR3 is CASSLAGDSHYNEQFF. DNA of the CDR3: TGCGCCAGCAGCTTGGCGGGGGACAGCCACTACAATGAGCAGTTCTTC.

Only a few counts were recorded for this clone. This rearrangement joins TRBV2 to TRBJ2-2; perhaps D is TRBD1 or TRBD2 (6 bases each). CDR3 length equals 14 residues. V lost 2 bases and J 11 bases, leaving 15 bases between the germline ends. CDR1 SNHLY and CDR2 FYNNEI come from the germline V gene. CDR3 sequence: CASSERGDMLELFF. DNA of the CDR3: TGTGCCAGCAGTGAAAGGGGGGACATGTTAGAGCTGTTTTTT.

This clone occurred a few times. This sample includes further DNA sequences coding for the same CDR3. The V gene is TRBV10-3, the J gene TRBJ2-2; TRBD2 agrees at 7 bases. CDR3 length: 14 amino acids. Germline V gene sequence: CDR1 ENHRY, CDR2 SYGVKD. With V trimmed by 8 bases and J by 1 base, 4 bases remained unmatched. CDR3 DNA: TGTGCCATCGGGCTAGCGGAGAACACCGGGGAGCTGTTTTTT. This gives the protein CAIGLAENTGELFF.

This sequence joins TRBV21-1 and TRBJ1-1; the table's D call of TRBD1 was not tested on the DNA. TRBV21-1 is reported as a pseudogene. CDR3 length equals 14 residues. The CDR3 is CASSDGTWNTEAFF. The CDR3 nucleotides are TGTGCCAGCAGCGACGGGACATGGAACACTGAAGCTTTCTTT.

The genes are TRBV19 and TRBJ1-3, with no clear D. This CDR3 contains 15 residues. Germline V gene lookup returns CDR1 LNHDA and CDR2 SQIVND (reference sequence). Here the CDR3 reads CATYTRQLSGNTIYF. The CDR3 coding sequence is TGTGCTACCTATACCAGACAACTCTCTGGAAACACCATATATTTT.

This rearrangement joins TRBV10-1 to TRBJ2-1; D not resolved. The CDR3 runs 16 residues. Looked up from germline, CDR1 is WNHNN and CDR2 is SYGVQD (reference sequence). Trimming left V 3 bases short and J 5 bases short, with 17 bases between. Here the CDR3 reads CASSDSRTPTDNEQFF. CDR3 in DNA: TGCGCCAGCAGTGACTCCCGGACCCCGACCGACAATGAGCAGTTCTTC.

This chain uses TRBV28 with TRBJ2-1; no definite D call. This CDR3 has 13 residues. The V gene lost 4 bases and the J gene lost 4 bases, with 8 bases spanning the gap. Germline CDR1 is MDHEN and CDR2 is SYDVKM. The CDR3 loop is CASSSGSYNEQFF. For the CDR3, the DNA is TGTGCCAGCAGTTCCGGGTCATACAATGAGCAGTTCTTC.

The chain combines TRBV7-2 with TRBJ2-5, with D perhaps matching TRBD2 (5 bases). Germline CDR1 reads SGHTA; CDR2 reads FQGNSA. This CDR3 contains 15 residues. V lost 5 bases to trimming and J lost 5 bases, with 18 bases between them. As DNA, the CDR3 is TGTGCCAGCAGCACCCCGGGAACCAGAGGGGAGACCCAGTACTTC. Translating gives CASSTPGTRGETQYF. The full variable domain, completed using reference TRBV7-2 and TRBJ2-5, is GAGVSQSPSNKVTEKGKDVELRCDPISGHTALYWYRQSLGQGLEFLIYFQGNSAPDKSGLPSDRFSAERTGGSVSTLTIQRTQQEDSAVYLCASSTPGTRGETQYFGPGTRLLVL.

This clone was found a few times. The chain employs TRBV5-1 and TRBJ2-5, with TRBD2 as a possible D gene (6 bases). This CDR3 region has 16 residues. Deletions cut 4 bases from V and 0 bases from J, with 16 bases between. Germline V lookup: CDR1 SGHRS, CDR2 YFSETQ. CDR3 coding DNA: TGCGCCAGCAGCCCGGGGGTGGCAGGGTACCAAGAGACCCAGTACTTC. It codes for CASSPGVAGYQETQYF.